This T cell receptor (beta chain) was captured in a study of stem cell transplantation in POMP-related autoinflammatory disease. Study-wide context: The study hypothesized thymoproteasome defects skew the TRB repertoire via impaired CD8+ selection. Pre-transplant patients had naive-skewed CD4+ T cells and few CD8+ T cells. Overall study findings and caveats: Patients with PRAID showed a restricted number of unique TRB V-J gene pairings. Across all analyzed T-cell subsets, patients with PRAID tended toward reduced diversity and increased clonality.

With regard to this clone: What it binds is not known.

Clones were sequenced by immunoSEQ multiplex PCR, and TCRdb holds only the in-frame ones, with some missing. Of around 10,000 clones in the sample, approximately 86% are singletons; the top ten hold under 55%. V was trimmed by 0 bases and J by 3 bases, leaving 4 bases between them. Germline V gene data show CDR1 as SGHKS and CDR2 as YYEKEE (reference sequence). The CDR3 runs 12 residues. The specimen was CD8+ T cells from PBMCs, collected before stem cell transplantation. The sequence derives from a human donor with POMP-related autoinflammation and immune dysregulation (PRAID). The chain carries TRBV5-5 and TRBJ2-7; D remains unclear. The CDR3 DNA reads TGTGCCAGCAGCTTGGGGGACTACGAGCAGTACTTC. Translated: CASSLGDYEQYF.